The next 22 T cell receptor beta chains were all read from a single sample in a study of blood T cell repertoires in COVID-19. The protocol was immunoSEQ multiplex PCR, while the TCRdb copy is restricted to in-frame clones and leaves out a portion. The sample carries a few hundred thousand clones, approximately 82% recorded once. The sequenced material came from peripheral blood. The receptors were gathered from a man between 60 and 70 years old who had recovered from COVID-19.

Here the CDR3 reads CASSPGQGKGVLYEQYF. The CDR3 DNA reads TGTGCCAGCAGCCCCGGGCAGGGGAAGGGGGTGCTCTACGAGCAGTACTTC. The chain recombines TRBV14 with TRBJ2-7, with D tentatively TRBD1 (6 bases). CDR3 length equals 17 residues. From germline, CDR1 is SGHDN and CDR2 FVKESK. V lost 4 bases and J 3 bases, leaving 22 bases between the germline ends.

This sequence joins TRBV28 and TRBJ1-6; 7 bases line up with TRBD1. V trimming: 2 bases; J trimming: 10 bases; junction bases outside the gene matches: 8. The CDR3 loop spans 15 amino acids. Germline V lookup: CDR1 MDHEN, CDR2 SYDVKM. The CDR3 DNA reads TGTGCCAGCAGTTTAGACCAGGGGGTGGCCTCACCCCTCCACTTT. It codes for CASSLDQGVASPLHF.

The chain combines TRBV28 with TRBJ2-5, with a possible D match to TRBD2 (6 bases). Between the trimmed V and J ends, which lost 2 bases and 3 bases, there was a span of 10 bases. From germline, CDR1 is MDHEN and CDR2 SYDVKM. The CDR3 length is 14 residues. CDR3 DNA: TGTGCCAGCAGTTTAGCCGGGGGAGAAGAGACCCAGTACTTC. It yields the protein CASSLAGGEETQYF.

CDR3 in amino acids: CASSWTSNEQFF. The CDR3 coding sequence is TGTGCCAGCAGCTGGACTAGCAATGAGCAGTTCTTC. The chain employs TRBV11-2 and TRBJ2-1; 7 bases match TRBD2. The length of the CDR3 is 12 residues. Losses at the gene ends were 4 bases for V and 6 bases for J; bases not matched to a gene: 0. Germline CDR1 and CDR2: SGHAT and FQNNGV.

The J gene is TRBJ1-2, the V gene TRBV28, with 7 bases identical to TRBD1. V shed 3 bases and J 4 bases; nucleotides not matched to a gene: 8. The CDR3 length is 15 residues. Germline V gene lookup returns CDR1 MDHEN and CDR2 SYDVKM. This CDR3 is CASSFPAGTVYGYTF. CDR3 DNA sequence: TGTGCCAGCAGTTTTCCCGCGGGGACAGTCTATGGCTACACCTTC.

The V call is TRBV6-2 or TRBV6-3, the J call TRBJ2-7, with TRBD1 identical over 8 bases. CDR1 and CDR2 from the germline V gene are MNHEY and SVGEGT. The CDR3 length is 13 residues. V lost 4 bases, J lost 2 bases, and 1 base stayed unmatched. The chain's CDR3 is CASSWGQAYEQYF. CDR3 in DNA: TGTGCCAGCAGTTGGGGACAGGCCTACGAGCAGTACTTC.

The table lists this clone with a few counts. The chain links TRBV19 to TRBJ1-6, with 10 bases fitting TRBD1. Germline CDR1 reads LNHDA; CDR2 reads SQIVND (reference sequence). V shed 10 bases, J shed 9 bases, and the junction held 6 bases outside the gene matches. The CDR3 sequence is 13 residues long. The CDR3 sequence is CATTGQGTSPLHF. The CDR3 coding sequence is TGTGCCACCACGGGACAGGGGACTTCACCCCTCCACTTT.

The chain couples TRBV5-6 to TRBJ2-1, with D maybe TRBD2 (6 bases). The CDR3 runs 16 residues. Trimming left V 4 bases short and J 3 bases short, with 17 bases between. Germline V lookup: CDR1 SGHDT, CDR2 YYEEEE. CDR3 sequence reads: CASSLTPGLHYNEQFF. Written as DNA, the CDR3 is TGTGCCAGCAGCCTTACACCGGGACTCCACTACAATGAGCAGTTCTTC.

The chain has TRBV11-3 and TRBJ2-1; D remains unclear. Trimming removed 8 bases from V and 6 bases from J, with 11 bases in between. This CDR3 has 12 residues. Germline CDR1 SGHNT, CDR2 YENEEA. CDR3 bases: TGTGCCAGCGAAGGCTCGGGCAATGAGCAGTTCTTC. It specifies CASEGSGNEQFF.

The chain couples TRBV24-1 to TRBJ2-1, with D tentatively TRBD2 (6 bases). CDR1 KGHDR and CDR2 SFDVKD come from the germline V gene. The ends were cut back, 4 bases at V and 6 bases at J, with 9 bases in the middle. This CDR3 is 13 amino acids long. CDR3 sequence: CATSEVGGNEQFF. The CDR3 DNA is TGTGCCACCAGTGAGGTCGGGGGCAATGAGCAGTTCTTC.

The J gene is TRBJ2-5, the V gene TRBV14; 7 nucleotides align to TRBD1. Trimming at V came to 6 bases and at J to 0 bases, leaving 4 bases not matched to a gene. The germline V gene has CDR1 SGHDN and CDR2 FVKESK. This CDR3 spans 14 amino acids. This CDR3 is CASRRQGYQETQYF. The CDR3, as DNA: TGTGCCAGCAGACGACAGGGATACCAAGAGACCCAGTACTTC.

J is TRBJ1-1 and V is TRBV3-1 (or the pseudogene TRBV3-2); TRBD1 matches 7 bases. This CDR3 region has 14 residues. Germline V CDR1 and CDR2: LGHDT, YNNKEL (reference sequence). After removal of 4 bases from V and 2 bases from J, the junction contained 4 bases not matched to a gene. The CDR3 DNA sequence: TGTGCCAGCAGCCCGGACAGGACTAACACTGAAGCTTTCTTT. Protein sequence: CASSPDRTNTEAFF.

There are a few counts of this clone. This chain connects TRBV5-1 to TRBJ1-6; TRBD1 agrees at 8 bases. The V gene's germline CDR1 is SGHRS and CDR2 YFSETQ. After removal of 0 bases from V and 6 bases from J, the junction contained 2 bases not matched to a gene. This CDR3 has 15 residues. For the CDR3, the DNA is TGCGCCAGCAGCTTGGGTGACAGGGGTAATTCACCCCTCCACTTT. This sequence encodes CASSLGDRGNSPLHF.

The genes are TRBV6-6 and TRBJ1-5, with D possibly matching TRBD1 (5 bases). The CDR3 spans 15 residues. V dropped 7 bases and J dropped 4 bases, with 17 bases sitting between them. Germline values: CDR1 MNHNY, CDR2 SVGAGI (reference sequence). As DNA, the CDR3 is TGTGCCAGCACCCTCGGGGGGGTAGTGAATCAGCCCCAGCATTTT. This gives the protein CASTLGGVVNQPQHF.

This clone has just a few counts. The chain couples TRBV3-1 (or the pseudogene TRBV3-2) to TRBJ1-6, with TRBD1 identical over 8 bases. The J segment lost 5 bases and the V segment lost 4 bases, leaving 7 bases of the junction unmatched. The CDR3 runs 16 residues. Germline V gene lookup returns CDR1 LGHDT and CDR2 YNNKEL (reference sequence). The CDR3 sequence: CASSPTGAIHNSPLHF. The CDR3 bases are TGTGCCAGCAGCCCGACAGGGGCCATCCATAATTCACCCCTCCACTTT.

CDR3 DNA sequence: TGTGCCAGCAGCGTAGGGGACAGGGACCTCTATGGCTACACCTTC. This codes for CASSVGDRDLYGYTF. The chain is built from TRBV9 and TRBJ1-2; TRBD1 aligns across 9 bases. Germline V gene sequence: CDR1 SGDLS, CDR2 YYNGEE. This CDR3 spans 15 amino acids. Trimming removed 0 bases from V and 4 bases from J; junction bases left unmatched: 4.

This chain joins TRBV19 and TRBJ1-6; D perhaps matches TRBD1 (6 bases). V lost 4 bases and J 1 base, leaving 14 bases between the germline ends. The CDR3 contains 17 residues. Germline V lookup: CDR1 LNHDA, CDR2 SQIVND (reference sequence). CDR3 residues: CASSKGQRGSYNSPLHF. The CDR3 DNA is TGTGCCAGTAGTAAAGGACAGCGGGGGTCCTATAATTCACCCCTCCACTTT.

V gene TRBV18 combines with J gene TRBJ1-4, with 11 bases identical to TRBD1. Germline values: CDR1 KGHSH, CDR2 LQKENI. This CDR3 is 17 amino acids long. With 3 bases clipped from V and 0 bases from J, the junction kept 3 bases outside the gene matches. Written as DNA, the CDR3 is TGTGCCAGCTCACCGAGGGACAGGGGGTCAACTAATGAAAAACTGTTTTTT. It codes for CASSPRDRGSTNEKLFF. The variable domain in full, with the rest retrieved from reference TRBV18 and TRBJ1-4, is NAGVMQNPRHLVRRRGQEARLRCSPMKGHSHVYWYRQLPEEGLKFMVYLQKENIIDESGMPKERFSAEFPKEGPSILRIQQVVRGDSAAYFCASSPRDRGSTNEKLFFGSGTQLSVL.

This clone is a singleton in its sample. Here the CDR3 DNA reads TGTGCCACCACCCCTCGCGCCTCAACCTACGAGCAGTACTTC. It specifies CATTPRASTYEQYF. V and J are TRBV24-1 and TRBJ2-7; D ambiguous. Germline lookup yields CDR1 KGHDR and CDR2 SFDVKD. Trimming cost V 8 bases and J 2 bases, with 15 bases left between them. The CDR3 is 14 residues long.

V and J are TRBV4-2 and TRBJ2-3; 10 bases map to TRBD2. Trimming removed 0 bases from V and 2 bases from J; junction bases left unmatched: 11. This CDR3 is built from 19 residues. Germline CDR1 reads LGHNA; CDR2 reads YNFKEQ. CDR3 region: CASSQDLLAGDQYTDTQYF. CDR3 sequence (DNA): TGTGCCAGCAGCCAAGATCTGCTAGCGGGGGATCAATACACAGATACGCAGTATTTT.

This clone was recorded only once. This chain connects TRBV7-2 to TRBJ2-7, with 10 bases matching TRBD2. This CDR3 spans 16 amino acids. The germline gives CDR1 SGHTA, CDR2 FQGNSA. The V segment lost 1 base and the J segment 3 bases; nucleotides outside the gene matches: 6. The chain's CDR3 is CASSLGASGGDYEQYF. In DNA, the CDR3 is TGTGCCAGCAGCTTAGGGGCTAGCGGGGGTGACTACGAGCAGTACTTC.

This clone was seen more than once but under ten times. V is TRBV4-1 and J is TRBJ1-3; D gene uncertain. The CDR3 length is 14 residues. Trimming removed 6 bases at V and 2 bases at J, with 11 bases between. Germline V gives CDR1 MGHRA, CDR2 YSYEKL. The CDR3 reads CASRPPGTGNTIYF. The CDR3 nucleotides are TGCGCCAGCAGACCACCGGGGACTGGAAACACCATATATTTT.